The rows below give T cell receptor beta chains drawn from one sample of a study of blood T cell repertoires in COVID-19. TCRdb's table, derived via immunoSEQ multiplex PCR, lists solely in-frame clones and lacks some. The data show 150,000 to 200,000 clones, approximately 85% seen once. Sequenced material: PBMCs or T cells enriched from blood (not recorded which). The receptors come from a man aged 35 to 55 who had recovered from COVID-19. Both conserved end residues are trimmed from each CDR3. Clone size, where shown, is once, few, many, or a class for clones that have expanded.

V gene	J gene	clone size	CDR3 protein
TRBV5-1	TRBJ1-1	.	ASSLVGQGGEAF
TRBV12-5	TRBJ1-2	.	ASGTGVFYGYT
TRBV7-9	TRBJ1-2	.	ASSLDGETNYGYT
TRBV28	TRBJ1-5	once	ASSLGQVIQPQH
TRBV12-3/TRBV12-4	TRBJ1-6	.	ASSFGGPLH
TRBV14	TRBJ2-1	.	ASSQVADEQF
TRBV14	TRBJ1-2	.	ASSQDARDYGYT
TRBV28	TRBJ2-7	.	ASRAIAGWY
TRBV19	TRBJ1-2	.	ASSRGQGGGYT
TRBV19	TRBJ1-1	.	ASSDRGYTEAF
TRBV30	TRBJ1-1	.	ACNLGGALNTEAF
TRBV5-8	TRBJ1-2	.	ASSFMGGGYGYT
TRBV7-9	TRBJ1-5	.	ASSRQGGNQPQH
TRBV7-2	TRBJ2-1	.	ASSLGSGGASEQF
TRBV7-3	TRBJ2-1	.	ASSQGGTSYNEQF
TRBV28	TRBJ1-2	.	ASSFTRGMRGYT
TRBV13	TRBJ2-5	few	ASSFRGGETQY
TRBV2	TRBJ1-1	.	ASSARQLNTEAF
TRBV28	TRBJ1-6	.	ASSLDSLKSPLH
TRBV11-3	TRBJ2-3	once	ASSFSGPDTQY
TRBV7-9	TRBJ1-6	.	ASSQQGNNSPLH
TRBV7-9	TRBJ1-4	.	ASSFGEGNEKLF
TRBV7-9	TRBJ1-2	.	ASSSRGGRDGYT
TRBV5-4	TRBJ1-1	.	ASSLQGTNTEAF
TRBV3-1/TRBV3-2	TRBJ2-7	.	ASSQVPVWYEQY
TRBV11-2	TRBJ2-3	.	ASSTGGGLANTDTQY
TRBV7-2	TRBJ2-5	few	ASSLGPGTQY
TRBV5-3	TRBJ2-7	few	ARSSHTGVHEQY
TRBV2	TRBJ1-2	.	ASKHSTGLPNYT
TRBV5-1	TRBJ2-7	few	ASSLAPSSGGSSYEQY
TRBV30	TRBJ1-6	.	AWRLRNRDNSPLH
TRBV14	TRBJ2-1	.	ASSAQGINEQF
TRBV28	TRBJ1-2	.	ASRETGSLSYGYT
TRBV2	TRBJ1-6	.	ASSFTGYNSPLH
TRBV23-1	TRBJ1-1	.	ASSQVPKSLPEAF
TRBV2	TRBJ2-7	.	ASLSAIYEQY
TRBV30	TRBJ2-7	few	AWSISYEQY
TRBV2	TRBJ1-1	.	ASSTGQGRTEAF
TRBV9	TRBJ2-7	.	ASSVGVEEGSYEQY
TRBV4-2	TRBJ2-7	.	ASSQGRDGFEQY
TRBV27	TRBJ2-2	.	ASSSVGGDTGELF
TRBV11-2	TRBJ1-3	.	ASSFQGLGGNTIY
TRBV6-5	TRBJ2-1	.	ASGPNRVLENEQF
TRBV5-1	TRBJ2-1	once	ASSLGDRDNNEQF
TRBV5-1	TRBJ2-3	.	ASSLEDRATDTQY
TRBV19	TRBJ1-3	once	ASSIVGATGNTIY
TRBV11-2	TRBJ1-3	.	ASREGTDSGNTIY
TRBV30	TRBJ2-1	few	AWSGDRVAYNEQF
TRBV11-2	TRBJ1-3	.	ASSREDRGSGNTIY
TRBV5-5	TRBJ2-7	.	ASSLGDSSYEQY
TRBV30	TRBJ1-6	many	AWSVTGDNSPLH
TRBV7-2	TRBJ2-7	once	ASSLGAPYEQY
TRBV4-2	TRBJ1-5	.	ASSQATGQPQH
TRBV7-3	TRBJ2-2	few	ASRRDRASGELF
TRBV28	TRBJ1-1	.	ASSFSWTEAF
TRBV19	TRBJ2-1	few	ASSAGTVNEQF